One and the same sample provided the 7 T cell receptor beta chains below, sequenced in a study of CD8 T cells in Susac syndrome. Random hexamers were used to reverse transcribe the RNA input (roughly 0.5 to 1 ug). Each CDR3 protein gets one entry after TCRdb re-called the immunoSEQ multiplex PCR reads with MiXCR. The sample holds around 300,000 distinct CDR3 sequences, 70% to 90% seen once. Material: CD8+ T cells from PBMCs. The receptors were gathered from a human donor with multiple sclerosis.

This clonotype is a singleton in its sample. The rearrangement joins TRBV9 to TRBJ2-7; possibly TRBD1 for D (6 bases). The germline V and J ends were trimmed by 3 bases and 4 bases, with 17 bases remaining between them. CDR3 length equals 15 residues. Germline lookup yields CDR1 SGDLS and CDR2 YYNGEE. The CDR3 DNA reads as TGTGCCAGCAGCGCAGGGGTCATGGGTGGGTACGAGCAGTACTTC. It specifies CASSAGVMGGYEQYF.

This chain links TRBV7-9 with TRBJ1-1; 7 bases are shared with TRBD1. From germline, CDR1 is SEHNR and CDR2 FQNEAQ (reference sequence). The trim removed 10 bases at V and 5 bases at J, leaving 7 bases unmatched. CDR3 length: 12 residues. The CDR3 DNA follows: TGTGCCACCCGACAGGGTCTGACTGAAGCTTTCTTT. Protein sequence: CATRQGLTEAFF.

The rearrangement links TRBV5-1 to TRBJ1-4; D unresolved. Germline V CDR1 and CDR2: SGHRS, YFSETQ. This CDR3 contains 14 residues. Trimming took 0 bases from V and 5 from J, leaving 8 bases between them. The CDR3: CASSLGIGNEKLFF. The DNA for the CDR3 is TGCGCCAGCAGCTTGGGTATTGGAAATGAAAAACTGTTTTTT.

This clonotype appeared once. The V and J genes are TRBV7-8 and TRBJ2-3, with D perhaps matching TRBD1 or TRBD2 (5 bases each). V was clipped by 7 bases and J by 5 bases, with 13 bases between them. CDR1 SGHVS and CDR2 FQNEAQ come from the germline V gene. CDR3 length: 13 residues. CDR3 nucleotides: TGTGCCAGCAAGGGACCTATGGGAGATACGCAGTATTTT. Encoded protein: CASKGPMGDTQYF.

This chain connects TRBV13 to TRBJ2-7; TRBD2 is a possible D gene (6 bases). Trimming took 1 base from V and 5 from J, leaving 33 bases between them. CDR1 is PRHDT, CDR2 FYEKMQ, per germline (reference sequence). CDR3 length: 21 residues. The CDR3 loop reads CASSLEAGTSWSVISPNEQYF. For the CDR3, the DNA is TGTGCCAGCAGCTTAGAGGCCGGTACTAGCTGGTCCGTGATCTCGCCTAACGAGCAGTACTTC.

The rearrangement joins TRBV6-5 to TRBJ2-3; 7 nucleotides line up with TRBD2. After removal of 2 bases from V and 2 bases from J, the junction contained 10 bases not matched to a gene. The germline V gene has CDR1 MNHEY and CDR2 SVGAGI. CDR3 length equals 17 residues. CDR3 in DNA: TGTGCCAGCAGTTACGGGGTAGCGGGCCTCTTCACAGATACGCAGTATTTT. Its translation is CASSYGVAGLFTDTQYF.

The chain has TRBV10-3 and TRBJ2-7, with 7 nucleotides matching TRBD1. Germline CDR1 ENHRY, CDR2 SYGVKD. This CDR3 is built from 15 residues. Trimming took 0 bases from V and 3 from J; bases not matched to a gene: 5. CDR3 sequence: CAISESVDRSYEQYF. CDR3 DNA: TGTGCCATCAGTGAGTCGGTGGACAGGAGCTACGAGCAGTACTTC.